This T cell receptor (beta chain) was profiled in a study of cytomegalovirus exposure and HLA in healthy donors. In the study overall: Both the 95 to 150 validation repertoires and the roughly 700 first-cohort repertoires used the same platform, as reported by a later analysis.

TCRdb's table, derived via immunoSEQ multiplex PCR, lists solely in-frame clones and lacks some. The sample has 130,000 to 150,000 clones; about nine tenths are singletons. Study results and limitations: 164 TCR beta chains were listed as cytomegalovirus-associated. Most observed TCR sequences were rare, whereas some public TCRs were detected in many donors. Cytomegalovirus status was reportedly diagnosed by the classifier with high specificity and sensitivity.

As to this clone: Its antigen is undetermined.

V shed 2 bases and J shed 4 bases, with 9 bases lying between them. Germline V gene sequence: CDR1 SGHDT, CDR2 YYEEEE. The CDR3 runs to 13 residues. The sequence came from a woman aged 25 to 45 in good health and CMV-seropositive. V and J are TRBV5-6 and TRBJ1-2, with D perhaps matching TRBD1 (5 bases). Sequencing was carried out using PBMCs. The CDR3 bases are TGTGCCAGCAGCTTTACAGGACCCTATGGCTACACCTTC. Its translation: CASSFTGPYGYTF. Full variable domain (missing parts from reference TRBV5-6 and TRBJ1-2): DAGVTQSPTHLIKTRGQQVTLRCSPKSGHDTVSWYQQALGQGPQFIFQYYEEEERQRGNFPDRFSGHQFPNYSSELNVNALLLGDSALYLCASSFTGPYGYTFGSGTRLTVV.